A single sample gave rise to the 19 T cell receptor beta chains below, sequenced in a study of blood T cell repertoires in COVID-19. The method was immunoSEQ multiplex PCR; TCRdb's version includes in-frame clones alone and lacks a portion of them. The data hold tens of thousands of clones, with around nine tenths observed a single time. Sequencing was carried out using peripheral blood. The receptors come from a man between 65 and 85 years old with active COVID-19.

This clone occurred a few times. V usage is TRBV4-3 and J usage is TRBJ2-1; possibly TRBD1 for D (6 bases). The CDR3 runs 16 residues. V lost 0 bases and J lost 5, with 14 bases in between. CDR1 is LGHNA and CDR2 is YSLEER in the germline V gene. The DNA for the CDR3 is TGCGCCAGCAGCCAAGATAGGGGGACCAAAAACAATGAGCAGTTCTTC. Protein: CASSQDRGTKNNEQFF.

The chain couples TRBV5-6 to TRBJ1-1; tentative D call: TRBD1 (6 bases). The CDR3 consists of 16 residues. Germline V lookup: CDR1 SGHDT, CDR2 YYEEEE. Trimming took 4 bases from V and 3 from J, leaving 19 bases between them. CDR3 nucleotide sequence: TGTGCCAGCAGCATTAGGTGGACAGTACGTGACACTGAAGCTTTCTTT. Translating gives CASSIRWTVRDTEAFF.

This clone was seen a handful of times. The chain links TRBV6-2 or TRBV6-3 to TRBJ2-5; 9 positions match TRBD2. The length of the CDR3 is 16 residues. Germline V lookup: CDR1 MNHEY, CDR2 SVGEGT. V lost 2 bases and J lost 5; bases outside the gene matches: 9. The CDR3, as DNA: TGTGCCAGCAGTTACCCTCTAGCGGGAACGTCGGAGACCCAGTACTTC. Amino acids: CASSYPLAGTSETQYF.

The chain combines TRBV12-3 or TRBV12-4 with TRBJ1-5; no clear D. This CDR3 is built from 13 residues. V lost 0 bases to trimming and J lost 7 bases, with 7 bases between them. CDR3 protein: CASSLALGQPQHF. DNA for the CDR3: TGTGCCAGCAGTTTAGCGCTAGGCCAGCCCCAGCATTTT.

The rearrangement uses TRBV5-1 and TRBJ1-2; 9 bases match TRBD1. Germline V gene sequence: CDR1 SGHRS, CDR2 YFSETQ. This CDR3 is 13 amino acids long. The trim removed 9 bases at V and 8 bases at J, leaving 11 bases unmatched. The CDR3 DNA sequence: TGCGCCACTGGCCCCCGGACAGGGGAAGGCTACACCTTC. This translates into CATGPRTGEGYTF. The full variable domain, its missing parts supplied by reference TRBV5-1 and TRBJ1-2, is KAGVTQTPRYLIKTRGQQVTLSCSPISGHRSVSWYQQTPGQGLQFLFEYFSETQRNKGNFPGRFSGRQFSNSRSEMNVSTLELGDSALYLCATGPRTGEGYTFGSGTRLTVV.

Here the CDR3 reads CASSQDHRGSAGNTIYF. CDR3 bases: TGCGCCAGCAGCCAAGATCATCGGGGATCGGCTGGAAACACCATATATTTT. V and J are TRBV4-1 and TRBJ1-3; D is ambiguous. Trimming removed 0 bases from V and 2 bases from J, with 14 bases in between. The CDR3 totals 17 residues. Germline values: CDR1 MGHRA, CDR2 YSYEKL.

The chain combines TRBV3-1 (or the pseudogene TRBV3-2) with TRBJ2-7; D might be TRBD1 (6 bases). Germline V CDR1 and CDR2: LGHDT, YNNKEL (reference sequence). V lost 1 base to trimming and J lost 5 bases, with 9 bases between them. The CDR3 contains 13 residues. The CDR3 DNA reads TGTGCCAGCAGCCAAGGGGGGCACGACGAGCAGTACTTC. Its protein is CASSQGGHDEQYF.

The rearrangement links TRBV6-4 to TRBJ2-2; 7 nucleotides agree with TRBD2. CDR1 MRHNA and CDR2 SNTAGT come from the germline V gene. The CDR3 covers 15 residues. The trim removed 2 bases at V and 3 bases at J, leaving 3 bases unmatched. The CDR3 spells CASSDRAGDTGELFF. In nucleotides, the CDR3 is TGTGCCAGCAGTGACCGGGCGGGAGACACCGGGGAGCTGTTTTTT.

This rearrangement joins TRBV28 to TRBJ2-1; tentatively, D is TRBD2 (6 bases). Germline-derived CDR1 and CDR2 are MDHEN and SYDVKM. The length of the CDR3 is 17 residues. Trimming pared 4 bases from V and 0 bases from J, leaving 16 bases between. CDR3 nucleotide sequence: TGTGCCAGCAGTTCTCCGGGGACTCCCAGCTCCTACAATGAGCAGTTCTTC. Amino acids: CASSSPGTPSSYNEQFF.

This chain uses TRBV29-1 with TRBJ2-2, with D unclear. The CDR3 loop spans 11 amino acids. Germline CDR1 and CDR2: SQVTM and ANQGSEA. V was pared by 8 bases and J by 5 bases, with 9 bases between. The CDR3 DNA is TGCAGCACCGCGGTGACCGGGGAGCTGTTTTTT. It translates to CSTAVTGELFF.

The V and J genes are TRBV28 and TRBJ1-1; no reliable D call. The CDR3 has 13 residues. The V gene's germline CDR1 is MDHEN and CDR2 SYDVKM. Trimming stripped 8 bases from V and 0 bases from J, with 10 bases between. The CDR3 coding sequence is TGTGCCAGCCAGACACCCTTGAACACTGAAGCTTTCTTT. Its protein is CASQTPLNTEAFF.

V gene TRBV5-1 combines with J gene TRBJ2-3; TRBD2 matches at 8 bases. V gave up 7 bases and J gave up 4 bases; unmatched junction bases: 8. CDR1 SGHRS and CDR2 YFSETQ come from the germline V gene. CDR3 size: 14 residues. In DNA, the CDR3 is TGCGCCAGCGACAGCGGGAGCCGAGCAGATACGCAGTATTTT. Translated: CASDSGSRADTQYF.

This clone was picked up a small number of times. The rearrangement uses TRBV14 and TRBJ1-2; 8 bases map to TRBD1. The germline V gene has CDR1 SGHDN and CDR2 FVKESK. With 1 base clipped from V and 4 bases from J, the junction kept 8 bases outside the gene matches. This CDR3 contains 16 residues. CDR3: CASSQAGTGPSYGYTF. Here the CDR3 DNA reads TGTGCCAGCAGCCAAGCCGGGACAGGCCCCTCCTATGGCTACACCTTC.

The chain uses TRBV5-1 and TRBJ2-1; 7 nucleotides line up with TRBD2. CDR3 length: 14 amino acids. In germline, CDR1 is SGHRS, CDR2 YFSETQ. J lost 4 bases, V lost 4 bases, and 5 bases had no gene match. CDR3 region: CASSPISGYNEQFF. As DNA, the CDR3 is TGCGCCAGCAGCCCGATTAGCGGGTACAATGAGCAGTTCTTC.

The V and J genes are TRBV6-5 and TRBJ1-4, with no clear D. The germline CDR1 and CDR2 sequences are MNHEY and SVGAGI. The CDR3 has 13 amino acids. V lost 0 bases and J lost 16, with 15 bases in between. CDR3 amino acids: CASSYSIGLSGFF. In DNA, the CDR3 is TGTGCCAGCAGTTACTCGATAGGTCTGTCGGGGTTTTTT.

The chain links TRBV5-1 to TRBJ2-1, with D possibly TRBD2 on 6 matching bases. The CDR3 runs to 15 residues. With 1 base removed from V and 4 bases from J, the gap between germline ends came to 12 bases. Germline V lookup: CDR1 SGHRS, CDR2 YFSETQ. For the CDR3, the DNA is TGCGCCAGCAGCTTGTTGGTAGCGGATTACAATGAGCAGTTCTTC. This codes for CASSLLVADYNEQFF.

This chain joins TRBV6-5 and TRBJ1-2; 9 bases line up with TRBD1. Looked up from germline, CDR1 is MNHEY and CDR2 is SVGAGI. V shed 6 bases and J 6 bases; nucleotides not matched to a gene: 8. The CDR3 has 14 amino acids. CDR3 protein: CASRQPGQGNGYTF. CDR3 in DNA: TGTGCCAGCAGGCAACCGGGACAGGGTAATGGCTACACCTTC.

The chain joins TRBV3-1 (or the pseudogene TRBV3-2) to TRBJ1-2; TRBD1 matches 7 bases. The CDR3 spans 14 residues. V shed 4 bases, J shed 4 bases, and the junction held 6 bases outside the gene matches. The germline V gene encodes CDR1 LGHDT and CDR2 YNNKEL (reference sequence). DNA of the CDR3: TGTGCCAGCAGCCCTAGACAGGGATCCTATGGCTACACCTTC. Residues: CASSPRQGSYGYTF.

The chain carries TRBV7-8 and TRBJ2-5; 12 bases map to TRBD2. This CDR3 is built from 16 residues. Unmatched junction bases numbered 11, after V lost 5 bases and J lost 7 bases. CDR1 and CDR2 from the germline V gene are SGHVS and FQNEAQ. The CDR3 is CASSPPSGRGTRTQYF. The CDR3 DNA sequence: TGTGCCAGCAGCCCCCCTAGCGGGAGGGGGACGAGGACCCAGTACTTC.